The present T cell receptor (beta chain) was sequenced within a study of beta chain features in type 1 diabetes. On the study more broadly: All of the samples together had approximately 100,000,000 sorted cells examined.

The whole isolated RNA underwent reverse transcription, so sequencing captured expressed TCRB transcripts. Only in-frame clones appear in the TCRdb table, and some are missing; sequencing was by immunoSEQ multiplex PCR. Of approximately 90,000 clones in the sample, roughly 30% are singletons; the top ten hold about 0.42%. A sort by CD45RO/CCR7/CD25/CD127/CD95/CD27 yielded CD4+ naive, central memory, regulatory and stem cell-like memory cells. Per germline, CDR1 MNHEY and CDR2 SMNVEV (reference sequence). The CDR3 loop spans 13 amino acids. V was trimmed by 6 bases and J by 0 bases, leaving 9 bases between them.

The source of this sequence is a woman aged 18 to 35 in good health. This chain joins TRBV27 and TRBJ2-7; D is unclear. The specimen was stem cell memory CD4+ T cells from blood. The CDR3 DNA reads as TGTGCCAGCAGCTCCACAAGCTCCTACGAGCAGTACTTC. Translated: CASSSTSSYEQYF.